This T cell receptor (beta chain) was observed in a study of T cells in Graves' hyperthyroidism and ophthalmopathy (dated by TCRdb to between 2018 and 2021). In terms of the full investigation: Peripheral blood samples were taken at the time of initial diagnosis, prior to any treatment. Thyroid tissue and blood T-cell repertoires from about 6 Graves' hyperthyroidism patients were also compared in the study. For training and testing, the 80 to 100 patients in the discovery cohort were randomly divided in a 7:3 ratio. To identify distinguishing TCR V-J signatures, a discovery cohort of 95 to 100 patients was used, comprising under 45 with Graves' ophthalmopathy and some 60 with stable Graves' hyperthyroidism. Prospective prediction of ophthalmopathy was tested in an independent validation cohort consisting of fewer than 20 hyperthyroidism patients and around 16 patients who later progressed to ophthalmopathy. Once sampling was done, hyperthyroidism patients were given methimazole at a starting dose of 30 mg daily, whereas ophthalmopathy patients were given high-dose intravenous methylprednisolone. TCR Vbeta CDR3 sequencing of approximately 140 peripheral blood samples (under 45 ophthalmopathy, about 75 hyperthyroidism and approximately 17 progressor patients) is reported in the paper. General findings and caveats noted by the study authors: Most expanded thyroid clonotypes (frequency above 0.001) were also detected in blood, suggesting blood repertoires may reflect thyroid immune responses. A 13 V-J signature model separated ophthalmopathy from stable hyperthyroidism, with just over 85% sensitivity and 81% to 82% specificity in cross-validation and 80%/75% in testing. No statistical method was used to fix the sample size in advance, and group allocation was not hidden from the investigators. In validation, the model predicted progression to ophthalmopathy with roughly 70% sensitivity and approximately 78% specificity, a median of about 6 months before onset.

This clonotype was seen ten or more times. Its specific antigen is unknown. Base qualities are missing; no much larger clone stands one base away. The CDR3 starts with the cysteine, ends with the phenylalanine, and has 15 residues. Only the CDR3 part of the read is kept: 45 bases, read in frame from the first base. V loses 3 bases, J loses 0 bases, and the germline ends lie 13 bases apart. The germline V gene (reference sequence) gives CDR1 as DFQATT and CDR2 as SNEGSKA. Ophthalmopathy patients had moderately to severely active disease, with a Clinical Activity Score of 3 or more, a NOSPECS grade of 4 or more, and a disease duration of less than 3 months. Patients with uncontrolled infections, other autoimmune diseases, pregnancy or lactation were excluded. Diagnoses were established on the basis of clinical symptoms, serum thyroxine and TRAb, thyroid ultrasound, and orbital computed tomography. Ficoll-Paque density gradient centrifugation was used to isolate PBMCs from approximately 11 ml of fresh peripheral blood. Total RNA was extracted using Trizol reagent, and RNA quality was assessed on an Agilent 2100 Bioanalyzer.

The TCR beta CDR3 regions were amplified from RNA transcripts. The first round of RT-PCR for the TCR CDR3 was performed with the HTBI primer set and the Qiagen OneStep RT-PCR kit. The libraries were constructed in a second round of multiplex PCR and then size-selected and purified. Paired-end sequencing of the libraries was performed with 100 bp reads on an Illumina HiSeq2000. The authors' pipeline ran thus. SOAPnuke was used to process the raw data, with reads discarded if the reads contained adapters or uncalled bases, had a mean Phred below 15, or lacked an exact constant-primer or identifier match. COPE v1.2.5 was used to merge high-quality paired reads, and clonotypes were defined as unique nucleotide sequences. MiTCR v1.1 was used to align the clonotypes against IMGT TRBV, TRBD and TRBJ reference segments. Only V-J combinations with frequency above 0.0001, covering roughly 99% of repertoires, were analysed. A TCS score was defined as the ratio of F50 (clonal expansion) to E x V (chaos), with BLOSUM62-based TCRdist applied between CDR3 peptides within each V-J. Welch's t-statistics and random forest reduced 500 to 550 V-J features to 10 to 15, which were used in a naive Bayes classifier (R e1071). TCRdb's own reprocessing of the public reads used fastp at Q25 and MiXCR and kept productive beta chains. Every distinct CDR3 protein forms one entry, paired with its most common genes and DNA. The V and J calls come from TCRdb's annotation, not from the publication. The sample records 490,000 or so distinct CDR3 sequences, roughly a sixth of which are singletons. The ten largest clones take up approximately 30% of the sample.

The sequencing input was blood. This clonotype originated in a young woman with Graves' ophthalmopathy. Recombination joined TRBV20-1 with TRBJ2-3, and perhaps TRBD2 as D gene, on 6 matching bases. The sequenced DNA is TGCAGTGCTAGGCGTAGCGGCTCTAGCACAGATACGCAGTATTTT. Translated, it gives CSARRSGSSTDTQYF.